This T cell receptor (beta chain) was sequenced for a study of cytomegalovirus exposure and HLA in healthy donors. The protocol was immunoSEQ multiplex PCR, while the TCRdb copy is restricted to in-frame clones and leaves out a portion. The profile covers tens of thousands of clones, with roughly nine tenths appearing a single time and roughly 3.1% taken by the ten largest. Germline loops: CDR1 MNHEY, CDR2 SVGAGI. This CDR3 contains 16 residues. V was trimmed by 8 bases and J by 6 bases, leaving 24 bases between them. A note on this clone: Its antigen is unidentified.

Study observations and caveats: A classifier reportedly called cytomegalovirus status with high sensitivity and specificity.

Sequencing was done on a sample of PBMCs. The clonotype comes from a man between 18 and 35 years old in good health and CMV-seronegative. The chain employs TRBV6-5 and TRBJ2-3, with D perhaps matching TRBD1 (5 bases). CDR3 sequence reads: CASGWWSGLNGDTQYF. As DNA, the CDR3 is TGTGCCAGCGGTTGGTGGTCAGGGCTGAATGGGGATACGCAGTATTTT.